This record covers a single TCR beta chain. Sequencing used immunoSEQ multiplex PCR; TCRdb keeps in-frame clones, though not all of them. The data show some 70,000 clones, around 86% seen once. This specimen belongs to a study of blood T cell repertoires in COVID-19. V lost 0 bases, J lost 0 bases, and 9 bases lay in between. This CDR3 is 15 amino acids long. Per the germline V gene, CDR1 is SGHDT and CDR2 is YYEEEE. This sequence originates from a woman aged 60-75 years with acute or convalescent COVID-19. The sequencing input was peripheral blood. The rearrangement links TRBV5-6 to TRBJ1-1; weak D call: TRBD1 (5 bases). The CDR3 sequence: CASSLERGLNTEAFF. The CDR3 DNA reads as TGTGCCAGCAGCTTGGAGCGGGGACTGAACACTGAAGCTTTCTTT.